The T cell receptor (beta chain) under discussion was sequenced for a study of OX40 agonist ivuxolimab in advanced cancers. About the study: Patients were around 83% male with ages about 23 to 90, mean about 65. Overall study results and limits: Researchers report that CD8+ T cells had, on average, more expanded clones than CD4+. Certain nonresponding patients likewise had low normalized T-cell clonal expansion.

J lost 10 bases, V lost 5 bases, and 13 bases had no gene match. This CDR3 comprises 15 residues. Germline V CDR1 and CDR2: SSHAT, FNYEAQ (reference sequence). With regard to this clone: The antigen remains undetermined.

Clones were sequenced by immunoSEQ multiplex PCR, and TCRdb holds only the in-frame ones, with some missing. The table has roughly 80,000 clones, 85% to 90% seen once. The chain couples TRBV7-7 to TRBJ2-5; 10 bases fit TRBD1. Source: CD4+ or CD8+ T cells sorted from blood, taken in a trial of the OX40 agonist ivuxolimab. The clonotype was recovered from an adult with an advanced solid tumor such as melanoma, head and neck, liver or kidney cancer. CDR3 region: CASSQMGQGLRDQYF. The CDR3 nucleotides read TGTGCCAGCAGCCAAATGGGACAGGGGTTGCGAGACCAGTACTTC.